This passage covers 21 T cell receptor beta chains from one sample sequenced in a study of graft-versus-host responses after intestinal transplantation. Both intraepithelial and lamina propria lymphocytes were released by processing graft tissue. The protocol was immunoSEQ multiplex PCR, while the TCRdb copy is restricted to in-frame clones and leaves out a portion. This repertoire shows more than 50,000 clones, around 86% found once; its top ten account for around 1.7%. The source was ileum tissue, collected more than 350 days after transplant. The receptors originated from a human patient who received an intestinal transplant, so some T cells may come from the graft donor.

The rearrangement uses TRBV5-6 and TRBJ1-6, with no clear D. The germline V gene has CDR1 SGHDT and CDR2 YYEEEE. Between the trimmed V and J ends, which lost 4 bases and 0 bases, there was a span of 11 bases. CDR3 length: 16 amino acids. The CDR3 loop is CASSVDGSSYNSPLHF. The CDR3 DNA reads TGTGCCAGCAGCGTCGACGGAAGCTCCTATAATTCACCCCTCCACTTT. The entire variable domain, with the rest obtained from reference TRBV5-6 and TRBJ1-6, is as follows: DAGVTQSPTHLIKTRGQQVTLRCSPKSGHDTVSWYQQALGQGPQFIFQYYEEEERQRGNFPDRFSGHQFPNYSSELNVNALLLGDSALYLCASSVDGSSYNSPLHFGNGTRLTVT.

This chain links TRBV2 with TRBJ1-5; 7 positions match TRBD1. The J segment lost 4 bases and the V segment lost 10 bases, leaving 10 bases of the junction unmatched. In germline, CDR1 is SNHLY, CDR2 FYNNEI. The length of the CDR3 is 14 residues. The CDR3 loop is CATMDRYVNQPQHF. The CDR3 region has the DNA TGTGCCACTATGGACAGGTATGTGAATCAGCCCCAGCATTTT.

J is TRBJ2-7 and V is TRBV2; possible D gene TRBD2, 6 bases. V dropped 8 bases and J dropped 4 bases, with 15 bases sitting between them. Germline V gene sequence: CDR1 SNHLY, CDR2 FYNNEI. The CDR3 covers 13 residues. Here the CDR3 reads CASLSEGRYEQYF. Here the CDR3 DNA reads TGTGCCAGCCTTTCTGAGGGGAGGTACGAGCAGTACTTC.

The genes are TRBV7-9 and TRBJ2-3, with D perhaps matching TRBD1 or TRBD2 (6 bases each). This CDR3 region has 15 residues. The V gene's germline CDR1 is SEHNR and CDR2 FQNEAQ (reference sequence). V lost 5 bases, J lost 6 bases, and 18 bases lay in between. Here the CDR3 DNA reads TGTGCCAGCAGCGGGGACTCCTCGAGGGGGGATACGCAGTATTTT. The encoded protein is CASSGDSSRGDTQYF.

This chain joins TRBV28 and TRBJ2-1, with TRBD1 matching 9 bases. CDR1 is MDHEN, CDR2 SYDVKM, per germline. V was pared by 4 bases and J by 6 bases, with 1 base of the junction left unmatched. This CDR3 has 13 residues. CDR3 in amino acids: CASSWDRANEQFF. The CDR3 nucleotides are TGTGCCAGCAGTTGGGACAGGGCCAATGAGCAGTTCTTC.

V is TRBV5-1 and J is TRBJ2-1, with a possible D match to TRBD2 (5 bases). V lost 4 bases and J 4 bases, leaving 12 bases between the germline ends. The germline V gene encodes CDR1 SGHRS and CDR2 YFSETQ. The CDR3 loop spans 14 amino acids. DNA of the CDR3: TGCGCCAGCAGCATACCGGGGTCATACAATGAGCAGTTCTTC. This translates into CASSIPGSYNEQFF.

The chain is built from TRBV6-5 and TRBJ2-5; D unclear. The end of the DNA aligns better with TRBJ2-7, so the J call may be wrong. Germline V gene lookup returns CDR1 MNHEY and CDR2 SVGAGI. This CDR3 has 11 residues. Here the CDR3 reads CASSYGAEQYF. The CDR3 DNA sequence: TGTGCCAGCAGTTACGGCGCCGAGCAGTACTTC.

J is TRBJ2-3 and V is TRBV11-2; 12 bases agree with TRBD2. Germline V gene data show CDR1 as SGHAT and CDR2 as FQNNGV. The CDR3 loop spans 17 amino acids. Germline trimming cut 1 base from V and 2 bases from J; bases unmatched to any gene: 4. The CDR3 sequence is CASSLGLAGDLTDTQYF. CDR3 coding DNA: TGTGCCAGCAGCTTAGGACTAGCGGGGGACCTCACAGATACGCAGTATTTT.

In this sample, this clone turned up a few times. The rearrangement uses TRBV15 and TRBJ2-5; 8 bases fit TRBD1. CDR1 LNHNV and CDR2 YYDKDF come from the germline V gene (reference sequence). The CDR3 extends over 15 amino acids. V lost 0 bases, J lost 4 bases, and 4 bases stayed unmatched. The CDR3 DNA follows: TGTGCCACCAGCAGAGATAACACAGGGGGAGAGACCCAGTACTTC. Amino acid sequence: CATSRDNTGGETQYF.

The chain uses TRBV19 and TRBJ2-7; TRBD1 is a possible D gene (5 bases). The germline CDR1 and CDR2 sequences are LNHDA and SQIVND (reference sequence). V shed 9 bases and J shed 3 bases, with 12 bases lying between them. The CDR3 contains 12 residues. CDR3 DNA sequence: TGTGCCAGCGGACATACGATCTACGAGCAGTACTTC. This sequence encodes CASGHTIYEQYF.

The V and J genes are TRBV4-1 and TRBJ2-1; possible D gene TRBD2, 6 bases. This CDR3 contains 15 residues. The germline V gene encodes CDR1 MGHRA and CDR2 YSYEKL. Trimming left V 0 bases short and J 2 bases short, with 8 bases between. CDR3 sequence (DNA): TGCGCCAGCAGCCAAGAGAGCGGGCCCTACAATGAGCAGTTCTTC. Its protein product is CASSQESGPYNEQFF.

This clone was counted once. The V gene is TRBV10-3, the J gene TRBJ1-1, with D maybe TRBD1 (5 bases). Germline CDR1 and CDR2: ENHRY and SYGVKD. The germline V and J ends were trimmed by 0 bases and 0 bases, with 8 bases remaining between them. This CDR3 contains 15 residues. CDR3 amino acids: CAISESGRMNTEAFF. DNA of the CDR3: TGTGCCATCAGTGAGTCGGGACGGATGAACACTGAAGCTTTCTTT.

This chain uses TRBV27 with TRBJ1-3, with D unclear. V shed 11 bases and J shed 0 bases, with 11 bases lying between them. This CDR3 contains 13 residues. Germline CDR1 is MNHEY and CDR2 is SMNVEV (reference sequence). CDR3 residues: CAVLLSSGNTIYF. In DNA form, the CDR3 reads TGTGCCGTTCTTCTCAGCTCTGGAAACACCATATATTTT.

V gene TRBV7-9 combines with J gene TRBJ2-3; D may be TRBD2 (6 bases). Germline CDR1 reads SEHNR; CDR2 reads FQNEAQ (reference sequence). Trimming stripped 4 bases from V and 2 bases from J, with 19 bases between. The CDR3 totals 17 residues. The CDR3 reads CASSSTTGTSYTDTQYF. The CDR3 region has the DNA TGTGCCAGCAGCTCAACTACTGGGACTTCCTACACAGATACGCAGTATTTT.

The J gene is TRBJ1-5, the V gene TRBV5-1; 9 bases line up with TRBD1. Germline assignment: CDR1 SGHRS and CDR2 YFSETQ. Trimming removed 0 bases from V and 7 bases from J; junction bases left unmatched: 2. The CDR3 is made up of 14 amino acids. CDR3: CASSLGQGDQPQHF. The DNA of the CDR3 is TGCGCCAGCAGCTTGGGACAGGGGGACCAGCCCCAGCATTTT.

This clone was picked up one time. The V gene is TRBV6-6, the J gene TRBJ2-3; TRBD2 agrees at 14 bases. Germline CDR1 is MNHNY and CDR2 is SVGAGI (reference sequence). V gave up 5 bases and J gave up 2 bases; unmatched junction bases: 3. This CDR3 spans 16 amino acids. CDR3 in amino acids: CASSRLAGGYTDTQYF. CDR3 nucleotide sequence: TGTGCCAGCAGTAGACTAGCGGGGGGGTACACAGATACGCAGTATTTT.

The genes are TRBV11-1 and TRBJ2-2, with no clear D. Germline CDR1 SGHAT, CDR2 FQDESV (reference sequence). The CDR3 sequence is 14 residues long. V was trimmed by 2 bases and J by 1 base, leaving 5 bases between them. This CDR3 is CASSLSRNTGELFF. As DNA, the CDR3 is TGTGCCAGCAGCTTATCCCGGAACACCGGGGAGCTGTTTTTT.

V gene TRBV18 combines with J gene TRBJ1-5; TRBD1 agrees at 8 bases. This CDR3 spans 17 amino acids. The J segment lost 4 bases and the V segment lost 1 base, leaving 9 bases of the junction unmatched. CDR1 is KGHSH and CDR2 is LQKENI in the germline V gene. CDR3 in DNA: TGTGCCAGCTCACCACGGAGTCAGGGGGCGGATAATCAGCCCCAGCATTTT. Its protein product is CASSPRSQGADNQPQHF.

V and J are TRBV18 and TRBJ2-1, with no clear D. Trimming took 2 bases from V and 0 from J, leaving 8 bases between them. The germline gives CDR1 KGHSH, CDR2 LQKENI. The CDR3 extends over 15 amino acids. CDR3 DNA sequence: TGTGCCAGCTCACCAGACGGTAGCTCCTACAATGAGCAGTTCTTC. Its translation: CASSPDGSSYNEQFF.

The chain combines TRBV9 with TRBJ1-1, with TRBD1 as a possible D gene (5 bases). CDR3 length equals 15 residues. The V end lost 0 bases, the J end lost 4 bases, and 13 bases lay between the germline ends. Germline V gene data show CDR1 as SGDLS and CDR2 as YYNGEE. CDR3 DNA: TGTGCCAGCAGCGTAGGGAGGGGCTGGGGCACTGAAGCTTTCTTT. Translating gives CASSVGRGWGTEAFF.

V is TRBV7-2 and J is TRBJ2-2, with a tentative D call TRBD2 (6 bases). The CDR3 has 17 residues. Germline V gives CDR1 SGHTA, CDR2 FQGNSA. V was pared by 1 base and J by 3 bases, with 15 bases between. The CDR3 is CASSLVGGVIYTGELFF. The CDR3 region has the DNA TGTGCCAGCAGCTTAGTCGGCGGGGTAATCTACACCGGGGAGCTGTTTTTT.